This T cell receptor beta chain appears in the sequencing data of a study of blood T cell repertoires in COVID-19. Study information: The United States, Italy and Spain were the sources of the acute and convalescent COVID-19 samples.

Germline V gene lookup returns CDR1 LNHDA and CDR2 SQIVND (reference sequence). Trimming at V came to 4 bases and at J to 3 bases, leaving 6 bases not matched to a gene. The CDR3 is made up of 15 amino acids. Assay used: immunoSEQ multiplex PCR; TCRdb lists only in-frame clones, some missing. This table has 350,000 or so clones, about 92% appearing once. Sequences were obtained from peripheral blood. The rearrangement uses TRBV19 and TRBJ2-7; 10 bases line up with TRBD1. The receptor was isolated from a woman aged 55-69 years with COVID-19, enrolled during active disease. Written as DNA, the CDR3 is TGTGCCAGTAGTACCACTGGACAGGGGGGCTACGAGCAGTACTTC. Translation gives CASSTTGQGGYEQYF.